Listed below are T cell receptor beta chains from one sample, sequenced in a study of T cell changes during pregnancy in multiple sclerosis. Profiling relied on immunoSEQ multiplex PCR, and the TCRdb table lists in-frame clones only, not all of them. Altogether about 24,000 clones are present, 90% being singletons, with the ten largest covering 9.4%. The sequencing used CD8+ T cells from peripheral blood mononuclear cells, collected in the third trimester of pregnancy. The receptors derive from a female donor in good health, enrolled as a control in a pregnancy study. Both conserved end residues are part of each CDR3. D genes are given only for firm matches. Some rows mark clone size as missing; the rest say once, few, many or name a class of expanded clone.

NA	NA	TRBV14	TRBJ1-4	CASSQDFRRTTNEKLFF	TGTGCCAGCAGCCAAGATTTTCGTAGGACTACTAATGAAAAACTGTTTTTT
TRBD1	NA	TRBV7-6	TRBJ2-7	CASSHSRQGEPYEQYF	TGTGCCAGCAGCCATAGCCGACAGGGGGAACCCTACGAGCAGTACTTC
NA	NA	TRBV6-5	TRBJ2-3	CASSLLATDTQYF	TGTGCCAGCAGTTTGCTAGCAACAGATACGCAGTATTTT
NA	NA	TRBV6-1	TRBJ1-2	CASDGGAHYGYTF	TGTGCCAGCGATGGAGGGGCGCACTATGGCTACACCTTC
NA	once	TRBV5-6	TRBJ2-1	CASSLTDEQFF	TGTGCCAGCAGCCTGACTGATGAGCAGTTCTTC
TRBD1	NA	TRBV19	TRBJ2-7	CASSMSHPGGHEQYF	TGTGCCAGTAGTATGAGCCACCCAGGGGGCCACGAGCAGTACTTC
NA	medium-sized	TRBV29-1	TRBJ1-2	CSAGGSFYGYTF	TGCAGCGCGGGGGGGAGCTTCTATGGCTACACCTTC
TRBD1	NA	TRBV19	TRBJ1-1	CASSPGQGNTEAFF	TGTGCCAGTAGTCCGGGACAGGGGAACACTGAAGCTTTCTTT
NA	NA	TRBV5-1	TRBJ2-7	CASSLTGEQYF	TGCGCCAGCAGCTTGACGGGCGAGCAGTACTTC
TRBD1	once	TRBV4-1	TRBJ1-2	CASSQSRDRVNYGYTF	TGCGCCAGCAGCCAATCCCGGGACAGGGTTAACTATGGCTACACCTTC
TRBD2	NA	TRBV11-3	TRBJ2-1	CASSLRTSGRGDEQFF	TGTGCCAGCAGCTTACGGACTAGCGGGAGGGGGGATGAGCAGTTCTTC
NA	NA	TRBV11-3	TRBJ2-5	CASSRRGLETQYF	TGTGCCAGCAGCCGCCGAGGGTTGGAGACCCAGTACTTC
TRBD1	NA	TRBV19	TRBJ1-5	CASSIGDSGNQPQHF	TGTGCCAGTAGTATAGGGGACAGTGGCAATCAGCCCCAGCATTTT
NA	NA	TRBV19	TRBJ1-1	CASSFLQGGTEAFF	TGTGCCAGTAGTTTCTTACAGGGAGGGACTGAAGCTTTCTTT
NA	NA	TRBV6-1	TRBJ2-1	CASSEYRDNEQFF	TGTGCCAGCAGTGAATACAGAGACAATGAGCAGTTCTTC
NA	NA	TRBV28	TRBJ1-5	CASSVRQVEGQPQHF	TGTGCCAGCAGTGTGAGACAGGTTGAAGGCCAGCCCCAGCATTTT
TRBD2	NA	TRBV28	TRBJ2-7	CASSPQREGIDEQYF	TGTGCCAGCAGTCCACAGCGGGAGGGAATCGACGAGCAGTACTTC
TRBD1	NA	TRBV2	TRBJ2-7	CASRWTGESGEQYF	TGTGCCAGCAGATGGACAGGGGAATCGGGCGAGCAGTACTTC
NA	NA	TRBV19	TRBJ2-7	CASSIAEASWPYEQYF	TGTGCCAGTAGTATAGCGGAGGCTAGCTGGCCCTACGAGCAGTACTTC
NA	NA	TRBV28	TRBJ1-1	CASSSITMNTEAFF	TGTGCCAGCAGTTCAATAACTATGAACACTGAAGCTTTCTTT
TRBD1	NA	TRBV28	TRBJ2-1	CASSLATGGLNEQFF	TGTGCCAGCAGTTTAGCGACAGGGGGCTTAAATGAGCAGTTCTTC
TRBD2	NA	TRBV2	TRBJ2-1	CASSPAGGLYNEQFF	TGTGCCAGCAGTCCAGCGGGGGGGCTCTACAATGAGCAGTTCTTC
TRBD2	NA	TRBV28	TRBJ2-5	CASRGLAGVGLQETQYF	TGTGCCAGCAGGGGACTAGCGGGAGTAGGCTTGCAGGAGACCCAGTACTTC
TRBD1	once	TRBV5-1	TRBJ1-5	CASSLSGQGQPQHF	TGCGCCAGCAGCCTTTCGGGACAGGGACAGCCCCAGCATTTT
TRBD1	NA	TRBV29-1	TRBJ2-7	CSVETGGRYEQYF	TGCAGCGTTGAAACAGGGGGCCGCTACGAGCAGTACTTC
TRBD1	NA	TRBV5-6	TRBJ1-5	CASSDGQGPYSNQPQHF	TGTGCCAGCAGTGATGGACAGGGACCTTATAGCAATCAGCCCCAGCATTTT
NA	NA	TRBV11-2	TRBJ2-1	CASSLEAANNEQFF	TGTGCCAGCAGCTTAGAAGCGGCTAACAATGAGCAGTTCTTC
TRBD2	NA	TRBV5-1	TRBJ2-1	CASRQRLAGRNEQFF	TGCGCCAGCAGGCAAAGACTAGCGGGACGCAATGAGCAGTTCTTC
TRBD1	NA	TRBV9	TRBJ2-6	CASSVGDRGSGANVLTF	TGTGCCAGCAGCGTAGGGGACAGGGGCTCTGGGGCCAACGTCCTGACTTTC
NA	NA	TRBV9	TRBJ2-1	CASSPSFPNYNEQFF	TGTGCCAGCAGCCCTAGCTTCCCTAACTACAATGAGCAGTTCTTC
NA	NA	TRBV6-5	TRBJ2-3	CASSYVRVSDTQYF	TGTGCCAGCAGTTACGTGAGGGTATCAGATACGCAGTATTTT
NA	once	TRBV19	TRBJ2-7	CASSIGGEQYF	TGTGCCAGTAGTATCGGCGGTGAGCAGTACTTC
NA	NA	TRBV7-6	TRBJ1-1	CASSFGGGTEAFF	TGTGCCAGCAGCTTTGGGGGGGGCACTGAAGCTTTCTTT
NA	medium-sized	TRBV5-6	TRBJ1-2	CASRDDRLVYGYTF	TGTGCCAGCAGGGATGACAGGCTAGTCTATGGCTACACCTTC
TRBD2	NA	TRBV10-2	TRBJ2-5	CASRGPSGGPGETQYF	TGCGCCAGCAGAGGGCCGAGCGGGGGCCCAGGGGAGACCCAGTACTTC